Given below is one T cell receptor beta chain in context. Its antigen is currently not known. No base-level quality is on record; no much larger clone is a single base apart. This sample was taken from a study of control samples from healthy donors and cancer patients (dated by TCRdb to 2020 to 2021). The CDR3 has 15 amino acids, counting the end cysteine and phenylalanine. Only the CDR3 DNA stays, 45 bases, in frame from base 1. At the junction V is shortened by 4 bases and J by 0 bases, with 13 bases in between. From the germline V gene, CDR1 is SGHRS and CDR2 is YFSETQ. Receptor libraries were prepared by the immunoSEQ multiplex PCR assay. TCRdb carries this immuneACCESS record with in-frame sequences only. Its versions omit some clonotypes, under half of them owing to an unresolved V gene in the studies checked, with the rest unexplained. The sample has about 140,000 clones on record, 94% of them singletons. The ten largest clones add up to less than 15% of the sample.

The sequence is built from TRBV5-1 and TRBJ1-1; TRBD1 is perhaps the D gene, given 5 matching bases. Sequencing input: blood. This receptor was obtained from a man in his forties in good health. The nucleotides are TGCGCCAGCAGCCACCTCGACAGTCTGAACACTGAAGCTTTCTTT. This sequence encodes CASSHLDSLNTEAFF.